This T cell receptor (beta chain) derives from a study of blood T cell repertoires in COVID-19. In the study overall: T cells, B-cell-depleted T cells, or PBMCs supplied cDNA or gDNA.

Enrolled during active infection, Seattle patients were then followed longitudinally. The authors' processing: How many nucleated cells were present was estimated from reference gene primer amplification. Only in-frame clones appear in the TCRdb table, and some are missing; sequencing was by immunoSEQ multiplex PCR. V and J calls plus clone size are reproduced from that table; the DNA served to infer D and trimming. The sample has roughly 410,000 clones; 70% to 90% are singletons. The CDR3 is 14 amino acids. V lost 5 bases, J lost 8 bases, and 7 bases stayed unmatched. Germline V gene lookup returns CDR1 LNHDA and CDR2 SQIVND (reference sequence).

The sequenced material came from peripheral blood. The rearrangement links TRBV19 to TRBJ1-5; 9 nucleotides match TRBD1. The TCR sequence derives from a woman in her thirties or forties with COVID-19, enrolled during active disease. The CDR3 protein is CASSLTGGFEPQHF. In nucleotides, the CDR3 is TGTGCCAGTAGTCTGACAGGGGGATTTGAGCCCCAGCATTTT. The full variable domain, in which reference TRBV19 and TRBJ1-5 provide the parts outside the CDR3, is DGGITQSPKYLFRKEGQNVTLSCEQNLNHDAMYWYRQDPGQGLRLIYYSQIVNDFQKGDIAEGYSVSREKKESFPLTVTSAQKNPTAFYLCASSLTGGFEPQHFGDGTRLSIL.